The T cell receptor (beta chain) described here comes from a study of cytomegalovirus exposure and HLA in healthy donors (TCRdb year 2017). Notes on the research overall: According to an earlier analysis of several hundred of the donors, about 190 million T cells yielded 90 million to 130 million unique TCR beta sequences and 276 Gb of sequence data. Every repertoire in the discovery cohort had been generated on one and the same sequencing platform. Genome-wide SNP genotypes for about 65% of the roughly 700 donors were used in a later genetic analysis, which treated that subset as a discovery cohort. Typing coverage varied by locus: about 629-640 donors for A, B, C, DRB1 and DQB1; under 550 for DQA1; over 600 for DPA1; around 490 for DPB1. The genetic ancestry cluster associated with self-reported Caucasian donors included about 84% of the roughly 400 genotyped donors. Alongside the repertoire data, information on donor age, sex, ethnicity and CMV serostatus was compiled. To study patterns of TCR occurrence, a later analysis re-analyzed previously published TCR beta repertoires from 650 to 750 donors and added high-resolution HLA genotyping. In addition to the first cohort of 500 to 850 subjects, a separate validation cohort of some 120 different subjects was used. Across about 370 genotyped donors of the cohort, an average of 235,054 unique TCR beta nucleotide sequences per donor were sequenced, and roughly 17% of those sequences were non-productive. About 300 gigabases of sequencing data and around 85 million unique TCR sequences made up an early release that covered approximately 620 HLA-typed donors. The study profiled the T cell repertoires of 500 to 800 subjects by immunosequencing and related them to cytomegalovirus serostatus. To predict cytomegalovirus infection status, the study brought together high-throughput TCR immunosequencing, statistical association of individual TCRs with disease status, and machine learning. In the later analysis, no new phenotypic data were used to find candidate immune exposures; instead, reliance was placed on TCR beta sequences and their occurrence across donors. The aim of the study was to test whether cataloging public T cell receptors could identify signatures of past pathogen exposure. Four to six DR-DQ haplotypes were handled as single units for association and clustering, since linkage in the cohort was strong. An earlier analysis of 587 of the donors applied high-throughput TCR beta sequencing to assess whether each TCR beta V gene segment acted as functional or pseudogenic. Class I and class II HLA loci were covered by the typing at four-digit resolution.

Findings and caveats that apply to the study as a whole: Most CMV-associated TCR beta chains appeared to be HLA-restricted in a later analysis, and the HLA associations seemed to be driven largely by CMV exposure. The presence/absence analyses assumed that sequencing depth was roughly uniform across donors, and that assumption may not be true. Assigning TCR associations to individual alleles was difficult when HLA alleles, especially DR and DQ, strongly co-occurred. Compared with equally common non-associated chains, HLA-associated TCR beta chains in a later analysis were more clonally expanded and had lower generation probabilities. In vitro tests confirmed that three of the cytomegalovirus-associated TCR beta chains recognize cytomegalovirus antigens. An association between a missense DCLRE1C variant and V-gene and J-gene trimming of TCR beta chains was found in a later genetic analysis and replicated in an independent cohort. Some IMGT-functional V segments, including TRBV6-2 and TRBV6-3, could not be told apart with the 87-base-pair reads, so those segments were excluded. In an earlier analysis of 500 to 650 of the donors, most TCR beta V segments appeared in productive rearrangements about 90% or about 30% of the time, broadly matching IMGT annotations. The cohort was sequenced for TCR beta chains only, and without alpha or paired-chain data the features that could be detected were limited. While some public TCRs were present in many individuals, most TCR sequences turned up only very rarely across donors. A further reported finding was that TCR beta sequences accurately predicted the HLA-A and HLA-B alleles for most subjects in the first cohort. According to a later analysis, parvovirus B19, influenza, CMV and Epstein-Barr virus appeared linked to several top co-occurrence clusters. Immune exposure information for the cohort was limited to CMV serostatus. A group of highly shared sequence variants was considered likely to be a technical artifact of the sequencing pipeline. In both the original and validation cohorts, the classifier was reported to diagnose cytomegalovirus status with high specificity and sensitivity. HLA typing was unavailable for some donors at each locus, so association tests used only the typed subset. It was suggested by the authors that the approach could potentially be generalized to other disease states and immunological phenotypes. Compared with the roughly 710-donor mean, donors in an Asian-associated ancestry cluster had fewer N-insertions in productive TCRs, according to a later genetic analysis. In a later analysis, around 17,000 TCR beta sequences were associated with specific HLA alleles at a false discovery rate of 0.05. Because counts were too low, 15 to 20 rarely observed V segments, including chromosome 9 orphons, were excluded from the earlier analysis of fewer than 650 of the donors. The study listed 150 to 200 TCR beta chains as associated with cytomegalovirus. According to a later analysis, TCR association rates differed among HLA loci, with DRB1 alleles showing the most associated TCRs and HLA-C alleles showing the fewest. Linkage disequilibrium might explain the correlated functional status among segregating V segments, but an unknown experimental factor could not be excluded.

Libraries came from the immunoSEQ multiplex PCR assay. For the multiplex PCR, a mixture combining 60 forward primers for TCR Vbeta segments and 13 reverse primers for TCR Jbeta segments was used. Amplification of the CDR3 region of rearranged TCR beta genes was performed with a multiplex PCR assay on genomic DNA. The Illumina HiSeq System was used to sequence the amplified TCR beta libraries as 87-base-pair reads. The paper's processing steps were these. A later analysis counted about 80 million unique TCR beta chains across the 650 to 700 repertoires, and 9.5 million to 11 million of these chains were shared by at least two donors. A nearest-neighbor algorithm error-corrected the raw reads and collapsed the reads into unique sequences, merging closely related sequences to remove PCR and sequencing errors. To assign V, D and J gene segments, CDR3 sequences were aligned to IMGT reference sequences. For a sequence to be retained, a match of at least six nucleotides to both a V gene segment and a J gene segment was required. A rearrangement counted as productive if the CDR3 had no stop codons and remained in frame with V and J, and every other rearrangement counted as non-productive. CDR3 was defined by IMGT convention, running from the second conserved V-encoded cysteine to the conserved J-encoded phenylalanine. Sequences without an unambiguous match to a single V gene segment were excluded from the earlier analysis of several hundred of the donors. In an earlier analysis of a few hundred of the donors, V segments were called functional above 56.7% productive rearrangements and were called segregating when the between-donor standard deviation exceeded 5%. A statistical classification framework was developed to diagnose cytomegalovirus status using the catalog of TCR beta chain sequences. In a later analysis, V and J genes were assigned by comparing TCR nucleotide sequences against IMGT/GENE-DB human TR gene sequences. The TCRdist pipeline was used in a later analysis to assign CDR3 sequences and most-parsimonious VDJ recombination scenarios. In a later analysis, every TCR beta chain was defined by the combination of its CDR3 amino acid sequence and its V-gene family, and reads without a unique V-gene family were dropped. To address suspected cross-contamination and a sequencing artifact, a later analysis removed roughly 640 highly shared, low-generation-probability nucleotide sequences. In a later analysis, a clonal expansion index for each public chain was calculated from normalized within-repertoire ranks of inferred template counts. Generation probabilities in a later analysis came from a VDJ recombination model fitted to out-of-frame rearrangements, and those results were checked against IGoR. In a later analysis, hypergeometric tests were used to score TCR-TCR, TCR-HLA and TCR-CMV co-occurrence, with a repertoire-size bias correction applied to TCR pairs. To estimate false discovery rates, a later analysis permuted the HLA or CMV assignments 20 times. In a later analysis, co-occurring TCRs were grouped using DBSCAN, and TCRdist sequence similarity was added for clustering within HLA-allele-positive subsets. Co-occurrence clustering excluded repertoires with fewer than 30,000 or more than 120,000 public chains, plus five with anomalous nucleotide sharing. The table was pulled from immuneACCESS by TCRdb, which kept in-frame rearrangements only. Such tables lose some clones; where checked, under half of the loss comes from unresolved V genes, and the rest has no known cause. The DNA gave D and trimming, while V, J and clone size come from that table. This sample gives almost 90,000 clones in total; around 84% of them show up just once. The top ten hold around 7% of the sample.

As concerns this clone: The antigen it binds to is not known. No base quality information exists; no much larger clone differs at one position.

Sequences MNHNS (CDR1) and SASEGT (CDR2) are obtained from the germline V gene. Relative to germline, V is missing 0 bases and J is missing 4 bases, with 28 bases of the junction outside any gene match. Its CDR3 holds 23 amino acids, cysteine through phenylalanine. The DNA shown is the 69-base CDR3, in frame from base 1. The cohort comprised under 700 healthy bone marrow donors. At the time of sampling, all cohort members were nominally healthy, though unrecorded immune exposures were likely present. The donor was CMV seropositive and was included in the group of 250 to 300 seropositive cohort members. A peripheral blood sample was provided by each donor, and peripheral blood mononuclear cells were used for TCR beta sequencing. Genomic DNA was extracted from the blood cell samples with the Qiagen DNeasy Blood Extraction Kit.

The clonotype comes from a man aged 40-50 years in good health and CMV-seropositive. The sequenced sample was PBMCs. The V and J segments used are TRBV6-1 and TRBJ2-7; 9 bases in between match TRBD2. The DNA sequence is TGTGCCAGCAGTGAAGCGCCGTTAGGAGGGGGCCTTCCCTTTAGCGGGAGAGGATACGAGCAGTACTTC. Translated, it gives CASSEAPLGGGLPFSGRGYEQYF.